Listed here are 2 T cell receptor beta chains from one sample, sequenced in a study of blood T cell repertoires in COVID-19 (TCRdb year 2020). Receptors were amplified or captured by the immunoSEQ multiplex PCR assay. The immuneACCESS repertoire file appears here via TCRdb, limited to in-frame rearrangements. These files lack a portion of the clones; in checked studies, under half of the deficit traces to unresolved V genes, and the cause of the others is not known. The sample contains roughly 400,000 clones, over 75% of them found a single time. Of the sample, less than 1.5% is held by the ten largest clones. Sequenced material: PBMCs or T cells enriched from blood (not recorded which). The receptors originated from a young woman who had been exposed to COVID-19.

The chain recombines TRBV7-2 with TRBJ1-3; no reliable D call. The CDR3 is made up of 13 amino acids. CDR1 and CDR2 from the germline V gene are SGHTA and FQGNSA. Trimming cost V 3 bases and J 3 bases, with 6 bases left between them. The CDR3 nucleotides read TGTGCCAGCAGCTTTAGCCTTGGAAACACCATATATTTT. The encoded protein is CASSFSLGNTIYF.

This chain connects TRBV4-1 to TRBJ1-6, with D tentatively TRBD1 (5 bases). The CDR3 sequence is 16 residues long. Trimming stripped 1 base from V and 3 bases from J, with 10 bases between. The germline gives CDR1 MGHRA, CDR2 YSYEKL. CDR3 sequence: CASSQAEGNYNSPLHF. In DNA, the CDR3 is TGCGCCAGCAGCCAAGCGGAGGGGAACTATAATTCACCCCTCCACTTT.